Listed below are T cell receptor beta chains from one sample, sequenced in a study of cytomegalovirus exposure and HLA in healthy donors. Clones were sequenced by immunoSEQ multiplex PCR, and TCRdb holds only the in-frame ones, with some missing. The table includes some 180,000 clones, roughly four fifths detected once. The source material was PBMCs. The receptor source for this set is a man in his forties or fifties in good health and CMV-seropositive. CDR3s include the opening cysteine and the closing phenylalanine or tryptophan. Each record gives: V gene, CDR3 length, clone size, D gene, J gene, CDR3 DNA, CDR3 protein. A D gene is named only where the DNA matches it firmly. Size tells how often a clone was seen (once, few, many) or the class of an expanded clone, and some rows leave it out.

V: TRBV2
length: 15
size: once
D: NA
J: TRBJ2-1
DNA: TGTGCCAGCAAGTCGGCAGGGGGGTTGAGCAATGAGCAGTTCTTC
CDR3: CASKSAGGLSNEQFF

V: TRBV6-1
length: 15
size: NA
D: TRBD2
J: TRBJ2-7
DNA: TGTGCCAGCAGTGAAACGCGGGGGGCCGCGTACGAGCAGTACTTC
CDR3: CASSETRGAAYEQYF

V: TRBV5-1
length: 16
size: NA
D: NA
J: TRBJ1-1
DNA: TGCGCCAGCAGCTTGGTTTCCGTGGGGGGTAACACTGAAGCTTTCTTT
CDR3: CASSLVSVGGNTEAFF

V: TRBV6-4
length: 15
size: NA
D: NA
J: TRBJ2-7
DNA: TGTGCCAGCAGTGTTCAGGAGGGTCCTACCTACGAGCAGTACTTC
CDR3: CASSVQEGPTYEQYF

V: TRBV4-2
length: 12
size: NA
D: NA
J: TRBJ2-7
DNA: TGTGCCAGCAGCCAAGATTCAAACGAGCAGTACTTC
CDR3: CASSQDSNEQYF

V: TRBV5-1
length: 15
size: NA
D: NA
J: TRBJ2-7
DNA: TGCGCCAGCTCCCGGTCAGGCGGGGAGGTCTACGAGCAGTACTTC
CDR3: CASSRSGGEVYEQYF

V: TRBV12-5
length: 12
size: NA
D: NA
J: TRBJ2-1
DNA: TGTGCTAGTGGGTCCCCGTACAATGAGCAGTTCTTC
CDR3: CASGSPYNEQFF

V: TRBV4-2
length: 16
size: few
D: TRBD2
J: TRBJ2-1
DNA: TGTGCCAGCAGCCGTTATGAGGCGGGAGGCAACAATGAGCAGTTCTTC
CDR3: CASSRYEAGGNNEQFF

V: TRBV5-1
length: 18
size: once
D: TRBD2
J: TRBJ2-1
DNA: TGCGCCAGCTGGGAGGGACTAGCGGGAGGGCCAGGCTACAATGAGCAGTTCTTC
CDR3: CASWEGLAGGPGYNEQFF

V: TRBV5-1
length: 14
size: NA
D: NA
J: TRBJ1-2
DNA: TGCGCCAGCAGCTTGGGACAGGCCGAGGGTGGCTACACCTTC
CDR3: CASSLGQAEGGYTF

V: TRBV6-5
length: 14
size: once
D: NA
J: TRBJ2-4
DNA: TGTGCCAGCAGGCGGGACCCCAATGGGGACATTCAGTACTTC
CDR3: CASRRDPNGDIQYF

V: TRBV11-2
length: 16
size: once
D: TRBD1
J: TRBJ2-5
DNA: TGTGCCAGCAGCCCCAGACGGGACAGGTACCAAGAGACCCAGTACTTC
CDR3: CASSPRRDRYQETQYF

V: TRBV10-3
length: 14
size: NA
D: TRBD2
J: TRBJ2-7
DNA: TGTGCCATCAGCGGTCTAGCGGGAGGGGACGAGCAGTACTTC
CDR3: CAISGLAGGDEQYF

V: TRBV4-2
length: 18
size: NA
D: TRBD2
J: TRBJ2-2
DNA: TGTGCCAGCAGCCAAGATAAGAGTAGGCGGGAGGTGGCCGGGGAGCTGTTTTTT
CDR3: CASSQDKSRREVAGELFF

V: TRBV7-9
length: 17
size: NA
D: TRBD1
J: TRBJ1-2
DNA: TGTTCCAGCAGCTTAGAAGGGGGCCCCAAAGCTAACTATGGCTACACCTTC
CDR3: CSSSLEGGPKANYGYTF

V: TRBV4-2
length: 16
size: NA
D: TRBD2
J: TRBJ2-7
DNA: TGTGCCAGCAGCCAAGTTGGGACTAGCGGTTCCTACGAGCAGTACTTC
CDR3: CASSQVGTSGSYEQYF

V: TRBV28
length: 15
size: NA
D: NA
J: TRBJ2-7
DNA: TGTGCCAGCAGTTTATGGAAGGGAGGCAGCTACGAGCAGTACTTC
CDR3: CASSLWKGGSYEQYF

V: TRBV2
length: 14
size: NA
D: TRBD1
J: TRBJ2-7
DNA: TGTGCCAGCAGGGTAGGGACAGAAACCTACGAGCAGTACTTC
CDR3: CASRVGTETYEQYF

V: TRBV2
length: 13
size: NA
D: NA
J: TRBJ1-6
DNA: TGTGCCAGCATTCCGCAGGGTAATTCACCCCTCCACTTT
CDR3: CASIPQGNSPLHF

V: TRBV5-1
length: 18
size: NA
D: TRBD2
J: TRBJ2-5
DNA: TGCGCCAGCAGCACCGGGACTAGCGGGAGGGGGGGTCAAGAGACCCAGTACTTC
CDR3: CASSTGTSGRGGQETQYF

V: TRBV19
length: 15
size: once
D: TRBD2
J: TRBJ2-1
DNA: TGTGCCAGTAGTCTGGGGACTAGCGGCCACAATGAGCAGTTCTTC
CDR3: CASSLGTSGHNEQFF

V: TRBV6-1
length: 13
size: few
D: NA
J: TRBJ1-5
DNA: TGTGCCAGCAGTGAGACGGGAATCAAGCCCCAGCATTTT
CDR3: CASSETGIKPQHF

V: TRBV6-5
length: 15
size: NA
D: NA
J: TRBJ1-1
DNA: TGTGCCAGCAGTTACTCATCAGGGAAGAAAGCTGAAGCTTTCTTT
CDR3: CASSYSSGKKAEAFF

V: TRBV5-5
length: 14
size: few
D: NA
J: TRBJ1-2
DNA: TGTGCCAGCAGCTTGAGGGGGGGCGGTTATGGCTACACCTTC
CDR3: CASSLRGGGYGYTF

V: TRBV6-5
length: 16
size: NA
D: TRBD2
J: TRBJ2-5
DNA: TGTGCCAGCAGTTACTTGGGGGGGGGTCTAGGGGAGACCCAGTACTTC
CDR3: CASSYLGGGLGETQYF

V: TRBV30
length: 14
size: few
D: TRBD2
J: TRBJ2-1
DNA: TGTGCCTGGAGCCTAGCGGGAGCAGACAATGAGCAGTTCTTC
CDR3: CAWSLAGADNEQFF

V: TRBV19
length: 16
size: once
D: TRBD1
J: TRBJ2-3
DNA: TGTGCCAGTAGTACCGACAGGGGGCTAAGCACAGATACGCAGTATTTT
CDR3: CASSTDRGLSTDTQYF

V: TRBV6-5
length: 11
size: NA
D: NA
J: TRBJ2-1
DNA: TGTGCCAGCACTCTTCGGAATGAGCAGTTCTTC
CDR3: CASTLRNEQFF

V: TRBV7-2
length: 18
size: NA
D: TRBD2
J: TRBJ2-3
DNA: TGCGCCAGCAGCTCCCAACGCGGGGGGATACCTAGCACAGATACGCAGTATTTT
CDR3: CASSSQRGGIPSTDTQYF

V: TRBV27
length: 12
size: NA
D: TRBD1
J: TRBJ1-2
DNA: TGTGCCGGAAAAACAGGGGAGCCTGGCTACACCTTC
CDR3: CAGKTGEPGYTF

V: TRBV2
length: 14
size: NA
D: NA
J: TRBJ2-1
DNA: TGTGCCAGCAGTGCACAGATTCCCTACAATGAGCAGTTCTTC
CDR3: CASSAQIPYNEQFF

V: TRBV4-1
length: 15
size: NA
D: TRBD1
J: TRBJ1-5
DNA: TGCGCCAGCAGTTACCAGGGGGTTAGCAATCAGCCCCAGCATTTT
CDR3: CASSYQGVSNQPQHF

V: TRBV10-3
length: 15
size: NA
D: NA
J: TRBJ2-5
DNA: TGTGCCATCAGTGAGTATGGACTCCTCCAAGAGACCCAGTACTTC
CDR3: CAISEYGLLQETQYF

V: TRBV19
length: 16
size: NA
D: TRBD1
J: TRBJ2-2
DNA: TGTGCCAGTTCTCCGGGACAGGGGACCTCAGGGGGGGAGCTGTTTTTT
CDR3: CASSPGQGTSGGELFF

V: TRBV18
length: 15
size: NA
D: TRBD2
J: TRBJ2-7
DNA: TGTGCCAGCTCACCACCGGGACTAGCGTTTTACGAGCAGTACTTC
CDR3: CASSPPGLAFYEQYF

V: TRBV7-2
length: 13
size: NA
D: TRBD2
J: TRBJ2-3
DNA: TGTGCCAGCAGCATTCGGACTAGCGGGAGTGTATATTTT
CDR3: CASSIRTSGSVYF

V: TRBV6-6
length: 14
size: few
D: TRBD1
J: TRBJ1-5
DNA: TGTGCCAGCAGACGGACAGGGCGGAATCAGCCCCAGCATTTT
CDR3: CASRRTGRNQPQHF

V: TRBV4-2
length: 17
size: NA
D: TRBD2
J: TRBJ2-3
DNA: TGTGCCAGCAGCCAACGCAGTCTAGCGGGGGGGACAGATACGCAGTATTTT
CDR3: CASSQRSLAGGTDTQYF

V: TRBV27
length: 13
size: NA
D: TRBD2
J: TRBJ2-5
DNA: TGTGCCAGCAGAGAGAGCGGGGGAGAGACCCAGTACTTC
CDR3: CASRESGGETQYF

V: TRBV5-1
length: 15
size: NA
D: NA
J: TRBJ1-2
DNA: TGCGCCAGCAGCCCGGGGGGGGGCGCAGTTCGAGGCTACACCTTC
CDR3: CASSPGGGAVRGYTF

V: TRBV7-3
length: 14
size: NA
D: TRBD1
J: TRBJ2-1
DNA: TGTGCCAGCAGCAGGGACAGGGGACACAATGAGCAGTTCTTC
CDR3: CASSRDRGHNEQFF

V: TRBV7-9
length: 13
size: NA
D: TRBD1
J: TRBJ1-1
DNA: TGTGCCAGCAGCTTAGAGGGACAGGGTTGGGCTTTCTTT
CDR3: CASSLEGQGWAFF

V: TRBV5-1
length: 15
size: NA
D: TRBD2
J: TRBJ2-3
DNA: TGCGCCAGCAGACCTAGCGGGGGGGCAGCGGATACGCAGTACTTT
CDR3: CASRPSGGAADTQYF

V: TRBV30
length: 13
size: NA
D: NA
J: TRBJ1-5
DNA: TGTGCCTGGAACCTAAGAGGGAATCAGCCCCAGCATTTT
CDR3: CAWNLRGNQPQHF

V: TRBV7-2
length: 14
size: once
D: NA
J: TRBJ1-2
DNA: TGTGCCAGCAGCCCCAGGACGGGGAAAGATGGCTACACCTTC
CDR3: CASSPRTGKDGYTF

V: TRBV5-1
length: 14
size: NA
D: TRBD1
J: TRBJ2-7
DNA: TGCGCCAGCAGCGAACAGGGGGCCTCCTACGAGCAGTACTTC
CDR3: CASSEQGASYEQYF

V: TRBV2
length: 13
size: NA
D: TRBD1
J: TRBJ2-7
DNA: TGTGCCAGCAGTGATCAGGGGGTTAGCGAGCAGTACTTC
CDR3: CASSDQGVSEQYF

V: TRBV23-1
length: 18
size: NA
D: TRBD2
J: TRBJ2-7
DNA: TGCGCCAGCACTCTAAAACCTCGACTAGCGGATAAACCGGGCGAGCAGTACTTC
CDR3: CASTLKPRLADKPGEQYF

V: TRBV7-7
length: 15
size: few
D: NA
J: TRBJ2-1
DNA: TGTGCCAGCAGCTTAGACGGGAGCTCCTACAATGAGCAGTTCTTC
CDR3: CASSLDGSSYNEQFF

V: TRBV4-1
length: 14
size: NA
D: TRBD1
J: TRBJ1-2
DNA: TGCGCCAGCAGCCCCCGACAGGGGGACTATGGCTACACCTTC
CDR3: CASSPRQGDYGYTF

V: TRBV4-3
length: 15
size: NA
D: TRBD1
J: TRBJ2-7
DNA: TGCGCCAGCAGCCAAACCGGGACAGGCAACTACGAGCAGTACTTC
CDR3: CASSQTGTGNYEQYF

V: TRBV4-1
length: 18
size: NA
D: NA
J: TRBJ2-6
DNA: TGCGCCAGCAGCCCTCTCGAGGGGGTCCCCTCTGGGGCCAACGTCCTGACTTTC
CDR3: CASSPLEGVPSGANVLTF